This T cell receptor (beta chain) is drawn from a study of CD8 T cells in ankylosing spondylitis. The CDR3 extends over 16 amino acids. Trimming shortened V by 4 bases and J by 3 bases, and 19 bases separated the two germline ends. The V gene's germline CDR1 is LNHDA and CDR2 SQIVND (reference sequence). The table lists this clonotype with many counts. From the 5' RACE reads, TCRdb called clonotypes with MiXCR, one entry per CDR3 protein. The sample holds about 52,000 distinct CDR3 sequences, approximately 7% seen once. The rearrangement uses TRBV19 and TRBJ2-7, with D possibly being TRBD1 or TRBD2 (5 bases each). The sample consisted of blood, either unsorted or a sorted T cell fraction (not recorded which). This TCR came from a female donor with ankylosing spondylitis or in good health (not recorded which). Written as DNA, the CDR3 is TGTGCCAGTAGTACTAGTGGTACGGGACGTTACTACGAGCAGTACTTC. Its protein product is CASSTSGTGRYYEQYF.